This is a list of T cell receptor beta chains from one sample in a study of blood T cells in healthy people across ages. TCRdb reprocessed the 5' RACE reads with MiXCR, giving one entry per CDR3 protein. The repertoire has 1.5 million to 2 million distinct CDR3 sequences, approximately 32% of them found once; the top ten carry about 11%. Sequencing was carried out using blood. These receptors all come from a woman in her twenties or thirties in good health. CDR3s include the opening cysteine and the closing phenylalanine or tryptophan. Fields, in order: D gene, V gene, clone size, J gene, CDR3 protein, CDR3 DNA. D genes are given only for firm matches. Rows may omit the clone size; those that give it use once, few, many or a size class.

.	TRBV11-1	.	TRBJ2-2	CASSLSETYNTGELFF	TGTGCCAGCAGCTTAAGTGAGACATATAACACCGGGGAGCTGTTTTTT
TRBD2	TRBV12-3/TRBV12-4	.	TRBJ2-3	CTSSPQRGVTDTQYF	TGTACCAGCAGTCCTCAGCGGGGGGTCACAGATACGCAGTATTTT
TRBD2	TRBV12-3/TRBV12-4	.	TRBJ2-1	CASSSLADIPDEQFF	TGTGCCAGCAGTTCACTAGCGGACATTCCTGATGAGCAGTTCTTC
TRBD2	TRBV29-1	few	TRBJ2-3	CSGGLAGGTDTQYF	TGCAGCGGGGGACTAGCGGGGGGGACAGATACGCAGTATTTT
TRBD1	TRBV10-3	few	TRBJ2-7	CAISERDREDEQYF	TGTGCCATCAGTGAGCGGGACAGGGAGGACGAGCAGTACTTC
.	TRBV9	many	TRBJ2-3	CASSVRGQRTDTQYF	TGTGCCAGCAGCGTAAGAGGGCAGCGTACAGATACGCAGTATTTT
.	TRBV9	.	TRBJ2-1	CASSVASVGAYNEQFF	TGTGCCAGCAGCGTAGCTTCCGTGGGAGCTTACAATGAGCAGTTCTTC
.	TRBV3-1	few	TRBJ2-1	CASTRRGASYNEQFF	TGTGCCAGCACCCGACGGGGGGCTTCCTACAATGAGCAGTTCTTC
.	TRBV21-1	.	TRBJ2-3	CASSKVPLSDTQYF	TGTGCCAGCAGCAAAGTCCCACTCTCAGATACGCAGTATTTT
.	TRBV4-1	few	TRBJ2-1	CASRFGSDLYNEQFF	TGCGCCAGCAGATTTGGTAGCGATCTCTACAATGAGCAGTTCTTC